This T cell receptor beta chain was recovered during a study of CD8+CD57+ T cells in acquired aplastic anemia. Study background: An average of 3.2 ug of DNA was obtained from sorted CD4+ and CD8+ cells. Researchers reported that healthy donors averaged approximately 10 million reads for CD4+ cells. General study points: About 28 sequences, all CD8+ CDR3, were shared between patients and controls.

CDR3 and TCR beta VDJ profiling relied on a genomic DNA template. Each CDR3 protein is one row after TCRdb ran MiXCR on the reads. Among about 71,000 distinct CDR3 sequences listed, almost 55% were seen once. This clonotype appeared many times. Its antigen is as yet unknown. V lost 6 bases and J 1 base, leaving 9 bases between the germline ends. Germline-derived CDR1 and CDR2 are LNHDA and SQIVND (reference sequence). This CDR3 is 14 amino acids long. The sequencing input was sorted CD4+, CD8+, or CD8+CD57+ T cells (not recorded which) from PBMCs. The V call is TRBV19, the J call TRBJ2-2; a possible D gene is TRBD2 (5 bases). This sequence was found in a human donor in good health, serving as a control. In nucleotides, the CDR3 is TGTGCCAGTAGCTCCGGGATGAACACCGGGGAGCTGTTTTTT. This gives the protein CASSSGMNTGELFF.